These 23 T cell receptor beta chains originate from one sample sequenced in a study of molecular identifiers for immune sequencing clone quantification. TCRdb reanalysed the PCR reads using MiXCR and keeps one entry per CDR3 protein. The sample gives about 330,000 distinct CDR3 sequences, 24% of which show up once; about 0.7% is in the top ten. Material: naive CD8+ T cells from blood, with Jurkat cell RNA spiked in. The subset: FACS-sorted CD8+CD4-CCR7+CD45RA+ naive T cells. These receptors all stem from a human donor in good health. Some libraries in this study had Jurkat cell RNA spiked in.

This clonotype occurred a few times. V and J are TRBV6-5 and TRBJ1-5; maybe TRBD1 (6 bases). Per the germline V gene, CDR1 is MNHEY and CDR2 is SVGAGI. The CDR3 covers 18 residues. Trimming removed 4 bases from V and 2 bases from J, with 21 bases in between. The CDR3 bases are TGTGCCAGCAGTTTGGGTTGGGGGGCCCGGTCGGGCAATCAGCCCCAGCATTTT. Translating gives CASSLGWGARSGNQPQHF.

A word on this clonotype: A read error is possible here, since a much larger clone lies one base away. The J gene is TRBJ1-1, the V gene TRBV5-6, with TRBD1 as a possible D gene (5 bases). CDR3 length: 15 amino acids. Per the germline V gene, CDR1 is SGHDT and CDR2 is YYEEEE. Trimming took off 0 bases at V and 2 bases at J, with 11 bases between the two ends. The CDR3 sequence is CASSLEPTENTEAFF. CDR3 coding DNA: TGTGCCAGCAGCTTGGAGCCGACAGAAAACACTGAAGCTTTCTTT.

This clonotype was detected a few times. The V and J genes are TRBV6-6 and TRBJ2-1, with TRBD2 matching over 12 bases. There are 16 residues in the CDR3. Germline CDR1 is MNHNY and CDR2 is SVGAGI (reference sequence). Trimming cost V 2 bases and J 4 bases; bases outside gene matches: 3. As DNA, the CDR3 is TGTGCCAGCAGTTACGGTCTAGCGGGAGGGTACAATGAGCAGTTCTTC. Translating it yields CASSYGLAGGYNEQFF.

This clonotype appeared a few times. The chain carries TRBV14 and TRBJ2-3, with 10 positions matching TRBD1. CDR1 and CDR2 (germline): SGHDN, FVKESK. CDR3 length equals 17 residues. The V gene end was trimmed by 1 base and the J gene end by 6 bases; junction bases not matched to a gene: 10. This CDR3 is CASSQGGQGFSADTQYF. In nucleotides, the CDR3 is TGTGCCAGCAGCCAAGGGGGACAGGGGTTCTCCGCGGATACGCAGTATTTT. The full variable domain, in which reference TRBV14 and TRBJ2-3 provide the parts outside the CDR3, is EAGVTQFPSHSVIEKGQTVTLRCDPISGHDNLYWYRRVMGKEIKFLLHFVKESKQDESGMPNNRFLAERTGGTYSTLKVQPAELEDSGVYFCASSQGGQGFSADTQYFGPGTRLTVL.

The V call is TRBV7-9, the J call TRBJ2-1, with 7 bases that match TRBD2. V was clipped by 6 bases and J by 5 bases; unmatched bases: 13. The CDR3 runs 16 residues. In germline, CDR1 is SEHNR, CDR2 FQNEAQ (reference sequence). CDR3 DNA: TGTGCCAGCAGATCGGCCTTAGCGGGCCTGGACAATGAGCAGTTCTTC. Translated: CASRSALAGLDNEQFF.

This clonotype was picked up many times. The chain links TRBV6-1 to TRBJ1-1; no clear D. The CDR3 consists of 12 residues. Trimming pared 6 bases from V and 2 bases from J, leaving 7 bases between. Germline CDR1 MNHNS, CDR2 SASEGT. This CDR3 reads CASSNSNTEAFF. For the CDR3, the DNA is TGTGCCAGCAGCAACTCTAACACTGAAGCTTTCTTT.

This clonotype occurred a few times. The CDR3: CASSLSVGVRYEQYF. The DNA of the CDR3 is TGTGCCAGCAGTTTATCTGTGGGGGTCCGCTACGAGCAGTACTTC. This chain joins TRBV27 and TRBJ2-7, with D possibly being TRBD1 or TRBD2 (5 bases each). This CDR3 has 15 residues. Germline CDR1 and CDR2: MNHEY and SMNVEV (reference sequence). Trimming took off 0 bases at V and 3 bases at J, with 12 bases between the two ends.

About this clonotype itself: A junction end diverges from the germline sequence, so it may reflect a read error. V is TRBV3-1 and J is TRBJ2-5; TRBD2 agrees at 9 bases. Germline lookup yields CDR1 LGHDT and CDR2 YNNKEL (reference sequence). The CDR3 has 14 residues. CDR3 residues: CASSQGLAEETQCF. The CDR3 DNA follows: TGTGCCAGCAGCCAAGGACTAGCGGAAGAGACCCAGTGCTTC.

The CDR3 here is CASSERTSLGETQYF. CDR3 DNA sequence: TGTGCCAGCAGTGAAAGGACTTCCCTGGGGGAGACCCAGTACTTC. V is TRBV25-1 and J is TRBJ2-5; possible D gene TRBD2, 5 bases. The CDR3 runs to 15 residues. V was trimmed by 2 bases and J by 5 bases, leaving 15 bases between them. The V gene's germline CDR1 is MGHDK and CDR2 SYGVNS.

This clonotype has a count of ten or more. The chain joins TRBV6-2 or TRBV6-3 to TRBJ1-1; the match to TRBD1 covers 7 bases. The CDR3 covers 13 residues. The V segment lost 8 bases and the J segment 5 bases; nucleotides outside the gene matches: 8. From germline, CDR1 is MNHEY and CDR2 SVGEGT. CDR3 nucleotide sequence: TGTGCCAGCGCTCAGGGGGTCGGGACTGAAGCTTTCTTT. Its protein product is CASAQGVGTEAFF.

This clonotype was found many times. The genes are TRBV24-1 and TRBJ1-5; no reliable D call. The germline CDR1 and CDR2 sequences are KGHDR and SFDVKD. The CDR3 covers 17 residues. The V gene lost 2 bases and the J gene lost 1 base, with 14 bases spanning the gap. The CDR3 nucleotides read TGTGCCACCAGTGATTCCTCTGGCGCGAAGAGCAATCAGCCCCAGCATTTT. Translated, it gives CATSDSSGAKSNQPQHF.

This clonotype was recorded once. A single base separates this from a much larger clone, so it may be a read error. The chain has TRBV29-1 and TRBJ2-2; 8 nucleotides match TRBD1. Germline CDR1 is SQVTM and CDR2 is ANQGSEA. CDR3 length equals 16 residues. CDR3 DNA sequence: TGCAGCGTTGAAGATCGGACAGGGATGAACACCGGGGAGCCGTTTTTT. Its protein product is CSVEDRTGMNTGEPFF.

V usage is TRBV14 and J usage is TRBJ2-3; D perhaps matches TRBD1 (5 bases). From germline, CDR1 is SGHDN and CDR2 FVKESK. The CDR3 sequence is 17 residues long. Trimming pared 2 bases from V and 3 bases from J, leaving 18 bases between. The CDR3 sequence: CASSQIPNLGQTDTQYF. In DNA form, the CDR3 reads TGTGCCAGCAGCCAAATACCCAACTTGGGGCAAACAGATACGCAGTATTTT. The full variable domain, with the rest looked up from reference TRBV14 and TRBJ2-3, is EAGVTQFPSHSVIEKGQTVTLRCDPISGHDNLYWYRRVMGKEIKFLLHFVKESKQDESGMPNNRFLAERTGGTYSTLKVQPAELEDSGVYFCASSQIPNLGQTDTQYFGPGTRLTVL.

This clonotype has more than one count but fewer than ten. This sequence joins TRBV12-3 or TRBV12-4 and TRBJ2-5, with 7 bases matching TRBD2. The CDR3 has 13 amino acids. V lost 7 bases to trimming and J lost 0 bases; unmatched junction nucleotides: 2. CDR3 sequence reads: CASKLANQETQYF. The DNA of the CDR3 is TGTGCCAGCAAACTAGCGAACCAAGAGACCCAGTACTTC.

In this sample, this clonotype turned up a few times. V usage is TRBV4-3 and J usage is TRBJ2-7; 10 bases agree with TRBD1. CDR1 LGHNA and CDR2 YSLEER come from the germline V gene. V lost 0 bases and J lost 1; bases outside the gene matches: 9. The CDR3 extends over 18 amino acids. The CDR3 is CASSQDHEGQGGSYEQYF. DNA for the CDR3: TGCGCCAGCAGCCAAGACCATGAAGGACAGGGGGGGTCCTACGAGCAGTACTTC.

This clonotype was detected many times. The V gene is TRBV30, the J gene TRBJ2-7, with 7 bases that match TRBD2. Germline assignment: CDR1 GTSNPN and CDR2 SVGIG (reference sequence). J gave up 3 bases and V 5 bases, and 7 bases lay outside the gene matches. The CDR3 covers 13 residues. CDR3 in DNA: TGTGCCTGGCAGCTTGGCGGGAGCTACGAGCAGTACTTC. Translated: CAWQLGGSYEQYF.

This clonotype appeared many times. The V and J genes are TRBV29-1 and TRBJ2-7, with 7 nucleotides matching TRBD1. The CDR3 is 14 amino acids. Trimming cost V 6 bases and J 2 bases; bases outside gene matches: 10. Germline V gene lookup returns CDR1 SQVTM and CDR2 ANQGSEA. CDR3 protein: CSVAGTVIPYEQYF. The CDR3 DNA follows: TGCAGCGTCGCTGGGACAGTGATTCCCTACGAGCAGTACTTC.

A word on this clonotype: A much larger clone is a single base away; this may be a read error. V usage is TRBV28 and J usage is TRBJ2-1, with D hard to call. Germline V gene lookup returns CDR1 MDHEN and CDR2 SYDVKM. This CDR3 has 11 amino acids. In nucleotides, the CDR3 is TGTGCCAGCAGCCACCAGAATGGGCAGTTCTTC. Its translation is CASSHQNGQFF.

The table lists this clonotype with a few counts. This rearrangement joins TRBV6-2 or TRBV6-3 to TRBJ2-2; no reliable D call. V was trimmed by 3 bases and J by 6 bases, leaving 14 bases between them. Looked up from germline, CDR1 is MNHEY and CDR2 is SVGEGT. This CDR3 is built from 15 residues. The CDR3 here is CASSYHPVTSGELFF. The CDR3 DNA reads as TGTGCCAGCAGTTATCATCCAGTTACATCCGGGGAGCTGTTTTTT.

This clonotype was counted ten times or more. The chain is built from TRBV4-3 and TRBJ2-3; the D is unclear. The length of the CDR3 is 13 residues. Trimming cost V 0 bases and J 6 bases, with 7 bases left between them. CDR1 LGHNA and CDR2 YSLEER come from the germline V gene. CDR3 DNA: TGCGCCAGCAGCCAAGACAAAGCGGATACGCAGTATTTT. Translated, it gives CASSQDKADTQYF.

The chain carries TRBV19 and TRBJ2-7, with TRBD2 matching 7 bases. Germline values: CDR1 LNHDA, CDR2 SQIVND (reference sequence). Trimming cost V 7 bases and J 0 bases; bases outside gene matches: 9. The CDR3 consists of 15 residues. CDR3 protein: CASTPGGITSYEQYF. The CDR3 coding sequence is TGTGCCAGTACCCCGGGGGGAATCACCTCCTACGAGCAGTACTTC.

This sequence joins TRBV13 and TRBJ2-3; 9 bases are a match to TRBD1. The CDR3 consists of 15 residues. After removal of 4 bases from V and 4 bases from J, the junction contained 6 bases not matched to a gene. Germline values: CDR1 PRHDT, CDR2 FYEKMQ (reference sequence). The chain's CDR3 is CASSSRDRVPDTQYF. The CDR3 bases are TGTGCCAGCAGCTCCCGGGACAGGGTCCCAGATACGCAGTATTTT.

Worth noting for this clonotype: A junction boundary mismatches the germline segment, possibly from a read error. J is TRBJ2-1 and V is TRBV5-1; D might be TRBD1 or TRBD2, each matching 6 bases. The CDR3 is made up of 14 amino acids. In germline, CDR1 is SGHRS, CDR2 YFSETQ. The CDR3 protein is CASSLWGATNEQLF. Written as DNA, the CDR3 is TGCGCCAGCAGCTTGTGGGGGGCTACGAATGAGCAGCTCTTC.